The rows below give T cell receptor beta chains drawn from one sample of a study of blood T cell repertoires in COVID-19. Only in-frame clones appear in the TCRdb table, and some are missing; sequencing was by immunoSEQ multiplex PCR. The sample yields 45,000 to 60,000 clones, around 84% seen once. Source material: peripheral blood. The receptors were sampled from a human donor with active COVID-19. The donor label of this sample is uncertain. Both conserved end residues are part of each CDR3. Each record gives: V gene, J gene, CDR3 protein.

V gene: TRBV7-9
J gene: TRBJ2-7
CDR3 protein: CASSYSGVPSYEQYF

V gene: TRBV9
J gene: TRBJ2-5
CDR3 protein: CASSVGVLAGEETQYF

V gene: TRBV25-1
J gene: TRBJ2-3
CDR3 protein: CASSEYGARGSTDTQYF

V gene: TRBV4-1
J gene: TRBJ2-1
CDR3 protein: CASGERASRNEQFF

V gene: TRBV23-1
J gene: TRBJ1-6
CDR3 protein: CAPNQPASPGQGANSPLHF

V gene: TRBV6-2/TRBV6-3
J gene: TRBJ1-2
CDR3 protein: CASSQQGFYGYTF

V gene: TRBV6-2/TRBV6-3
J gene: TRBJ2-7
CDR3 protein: CASSPGGQGGRYEQYF

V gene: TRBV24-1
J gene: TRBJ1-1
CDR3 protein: CATSDLAHTSLRGPFF

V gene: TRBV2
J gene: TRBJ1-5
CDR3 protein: CASSESVFGNQPQHF

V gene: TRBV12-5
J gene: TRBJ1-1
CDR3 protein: CASGGDSLNTEAFF

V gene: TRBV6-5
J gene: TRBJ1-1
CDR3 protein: CASSQTYRGLGAFF

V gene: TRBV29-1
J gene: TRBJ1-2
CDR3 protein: CSVGQGRYGYTF

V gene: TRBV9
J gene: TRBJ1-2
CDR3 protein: CASSRDRGHGYTF

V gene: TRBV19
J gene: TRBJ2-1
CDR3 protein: CASSTLAGAEQFF

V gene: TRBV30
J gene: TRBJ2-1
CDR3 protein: CAWSRDSYNEQFF

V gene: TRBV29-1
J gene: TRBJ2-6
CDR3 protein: CSVDPGGGANVLTF

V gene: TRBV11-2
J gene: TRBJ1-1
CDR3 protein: CASSLDPGMNTEAFF

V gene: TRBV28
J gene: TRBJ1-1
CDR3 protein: CASWGGHTEAFF

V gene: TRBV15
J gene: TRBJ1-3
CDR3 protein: CATGVRGAGNTIYF

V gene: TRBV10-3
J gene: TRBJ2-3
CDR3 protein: CAISEAQEVGTQYF

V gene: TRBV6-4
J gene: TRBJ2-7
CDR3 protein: CASSDSGQGTTYEQYF

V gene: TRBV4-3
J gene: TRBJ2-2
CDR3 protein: CASSQAHRPTLELFF

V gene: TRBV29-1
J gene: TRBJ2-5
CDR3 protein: CSVVRTSGAWGETQYF